This T cell receptor beta chain was documented in a study of STAT5B mutations in CD4+ large granular lymphocyte leukemia. The assay was immunoSEQ multiplex PCR, and TCRdb's table has in-frame clones only and misses some. The data show some 30,000 clones, with around 81% seen just once and 4.4% held by the top ten. This sequence was found in a human donor in good health. Sequenced material: CD4+ T cells from blood buffy coats.

The CDR3 spells CASNTPGLLTDTQYF. The CDR3 nucleotides are TGTGCCAGCAACACTCCGGGACTACTGACAGATACGCAGTATTTT. V usage is TRBV28 and J usage is TRBJ2-3; the match to TRBD2 covers 7 bases. From germline, CDR1 is MDHEN and CDR2 SYDVKM. The J segment lost 3 bases and the V segment lost 7 bases, leaving 10 bases of the junction unmatched. The CDR3 spans 15 residues.